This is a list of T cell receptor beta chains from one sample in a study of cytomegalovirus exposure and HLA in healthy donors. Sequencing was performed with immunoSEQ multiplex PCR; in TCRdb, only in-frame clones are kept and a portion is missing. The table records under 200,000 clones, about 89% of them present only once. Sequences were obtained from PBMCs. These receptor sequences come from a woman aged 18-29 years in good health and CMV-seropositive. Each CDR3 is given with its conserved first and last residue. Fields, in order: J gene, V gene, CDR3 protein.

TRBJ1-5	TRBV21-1	CASSKEGQSYSNQPQHF
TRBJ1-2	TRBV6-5	CASSQTGGNYGYTF
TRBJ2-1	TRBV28	CASSLSETRNYNEQFF
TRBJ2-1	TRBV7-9	CASSTHRGVDNEQFF
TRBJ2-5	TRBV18	CASSPGLQETQYF
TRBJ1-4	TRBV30	CAWSLQGAGEKLFF
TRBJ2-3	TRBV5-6	CASSIPMRGPRTDTQYF
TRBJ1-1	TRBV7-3	CASSLTTNTEAFF
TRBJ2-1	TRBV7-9	CASSPLAGGLHNEQFF
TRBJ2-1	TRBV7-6	CASSLIAGLLLNEQFF
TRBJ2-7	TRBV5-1	CASSLVGREDEQYF
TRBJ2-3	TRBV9	CASSARQTDTQYF
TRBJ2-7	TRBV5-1	CASSSSQGVVGYEQYF
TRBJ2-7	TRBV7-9	CASSLAPGKDPYEQYF
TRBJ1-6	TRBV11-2	CASSLDLGSRNSPLHF
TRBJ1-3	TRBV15	CATSPGTGESLAGNTIYF
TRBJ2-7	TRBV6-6	CASTLGGYEQYF
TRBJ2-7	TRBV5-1	CASGLGISYEQYF
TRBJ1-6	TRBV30	CAWSDSRGRPPLHF
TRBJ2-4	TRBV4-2	CASSQVGTSGEGAKNIQYF
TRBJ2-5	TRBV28	CASRGGSQGRETQYF
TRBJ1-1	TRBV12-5	CASGLVDVGGRAFF
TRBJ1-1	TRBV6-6	CASSHLGGVVTEAFF
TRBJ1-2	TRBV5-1	CASSLMMYGESNYGYTF
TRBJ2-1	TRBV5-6	CTSSFRGRANEQFF
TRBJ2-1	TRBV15	CATSREDRTIRSYNEQFF
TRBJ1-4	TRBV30	CAWDPTGINEKLFF
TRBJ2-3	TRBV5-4	CASSLLVAGGTDTQYF
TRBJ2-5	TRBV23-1	CASSHLILSLEAGVLQETQYF
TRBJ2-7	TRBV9	CARNSRDKSSYEQYF
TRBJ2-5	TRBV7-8	CASSIRTGGRETQYF
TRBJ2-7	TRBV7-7	CASSLSDSAGAEQYF
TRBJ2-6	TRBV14	CASSRRTGGINVLTF
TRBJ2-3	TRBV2	CASSERPGKTDTQYF
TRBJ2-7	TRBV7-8	CASSLERFRSSYEQYF
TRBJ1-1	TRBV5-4	CASSLSQNTEAFF
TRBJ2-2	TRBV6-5	CASSYSGTEKIGELFF
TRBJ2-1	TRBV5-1	CASSLSGSSYNEQFF
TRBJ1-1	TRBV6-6	CASSYSVRTGVTEAFF
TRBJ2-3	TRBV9	CASSSRAGGTDTQYF
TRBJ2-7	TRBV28	CASSSSPRTASYEQYF
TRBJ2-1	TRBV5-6	CASSFPTSNEQFF
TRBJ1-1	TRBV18	CASSQGHWNTEAFF
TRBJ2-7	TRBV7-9	CASRRLTGTGTEQYF
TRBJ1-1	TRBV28	CASSRQGPEAFF
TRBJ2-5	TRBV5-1	CASSPTSGSQETQYF
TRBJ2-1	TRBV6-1	CASSAVGQGVYNEQFF
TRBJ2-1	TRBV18	CASSSIPTGTSDNEQFF
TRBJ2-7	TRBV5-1	CASSIGTGAVEQYF
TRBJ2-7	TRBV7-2	CASSLDQYAYEQYF
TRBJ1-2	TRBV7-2	CASSRGTGASPTF
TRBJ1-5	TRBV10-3	CAISEAGRNQPQHF
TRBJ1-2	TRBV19	CASSTGGDGYTF
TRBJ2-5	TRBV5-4	CASSLGQAETQYF
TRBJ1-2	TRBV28	CASSPTGYDGYTF
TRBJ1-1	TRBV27	CASSLSRRAPNTEAFF
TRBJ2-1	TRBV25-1	CASRTLGTEQFF
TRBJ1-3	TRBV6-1	CASSEATGTGNTIYF
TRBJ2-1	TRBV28	CASSFVLAGKYNEQFF